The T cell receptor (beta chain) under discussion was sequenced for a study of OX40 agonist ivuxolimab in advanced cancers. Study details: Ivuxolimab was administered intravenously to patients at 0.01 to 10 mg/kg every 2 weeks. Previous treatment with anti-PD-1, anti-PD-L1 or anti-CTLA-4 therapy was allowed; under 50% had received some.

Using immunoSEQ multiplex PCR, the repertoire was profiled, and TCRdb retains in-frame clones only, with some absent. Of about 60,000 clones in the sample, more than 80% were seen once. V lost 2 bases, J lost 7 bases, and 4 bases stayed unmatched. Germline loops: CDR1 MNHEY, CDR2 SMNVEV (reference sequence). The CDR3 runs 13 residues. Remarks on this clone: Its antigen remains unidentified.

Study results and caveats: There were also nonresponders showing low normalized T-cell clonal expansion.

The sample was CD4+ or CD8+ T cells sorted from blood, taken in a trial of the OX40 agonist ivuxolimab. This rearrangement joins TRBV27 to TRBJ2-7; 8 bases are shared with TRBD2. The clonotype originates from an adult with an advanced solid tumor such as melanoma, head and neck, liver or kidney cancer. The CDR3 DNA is TGTGCCAGCAGTTTACTGGCTAGCGGGGAGCAGTACTTC. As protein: CASSLLASGEQYF.